Below, one T cell receptor beta chain is given with its context. Antigen unknown. This sample is drawn from a study of early T cells in non-severe SARS-CoV-2 infection. Study background: Sequencing input comprised bulk RNA from unsorted whole blood; chain pairing was not available.

CDR3 size: 18 residues. Germline CDR1 reads LGHNA; CDR2 reads YSLEER. The J segment lost 8 bases and the V segment lost 0 bases, leaving 13 bases of the junction unmatched. Study-wide results and limits: The study's VDJdb matching favored anti-spike CD8 responses and missed private and CD4 specificities.

Unique molecular identifiers were affixed to single, distinct cDNA molecules. TCRdb recomputed calls from the 5' RACE reads with MiXCR, one row per CDR3 protein. The sample consists of tens of thousands of distinct CDR3 sequences, 14% of them appearing once. Sequencing was done on a sample of whole blood. The chain employs TRBV4-3 and TRBJ1-6, with TRBD1 identical over 7 bases. The sequence was obtained from an adult who was a healthcare worker with PCR-confirmed SARS-CoV-2 infection or an uninfected control (not recorded which). The CDR3 is CASSQEETEGAAYSPLHF. The CDR3 region has the DNA TGCGCCAGCAGCCAAGAGGAAACAGAGGGGGCGGCCTATTCACCCCTCCACTTT.